The 6 T cell receptor beta chains in this list originate from one sample, sequenced in a study of identical twins. In TCRdb, the 5' RACE reads were re-called with MiXCR into one record per CDR3 protein. The sample lists 200,000 or so distinct CDR3 sequences, 6% to 9% occurring once. The data also belong to a second study, concerning yellow fever vaccine responses in identical twins.

Sequencing was carried out using memory (CD45RO+) T cells sorted from blood. These TCRs come from a woman under 30 in good health.

This clonotype has a count of ten or more. The chain employs TRBV25-1 and TRBJ2-7; 8 positions agree with TRBD1. CDR1 is MGHDK and CDR2 is SYGVNS in the germline V gene. This CDR3 contains 15 residues. Unmatched junction bases numbered 4, after V lost 3 bases and J lost 0 bases. The CDR3, as DNA: TGTGCCAGCAGTGATCCGGGACAGGACTCCTACGAGCAGTACTTC. Translating it yields CASSDPGQDSYEQYF.

Many counts were recorded for this clonotype. Because the CDR3's place on the DNA is in doubt, the DNA is left out and the CDR3 is given as listed by TCRdb. This chain links TRBV24-1 with TRBJ2-7; the table's D call TRBD1 went unverified against the DNA. 16 amino acids form the CDR3, both terminal residues included. Germline V gives CDR1 KGHDR, CDR2 SFDVKD. The CDR3 region is CATSILDRGLSYEQYF.

This clonotype has just a few counts. The V gene is TRBV6-2 or TRBV6-3, the J gene TRBJ2-1; D is uncertain. This CDR3 spans 14 amino acids. Trimming stripped 7 bases from V and 5 bases from J, with 15 bases between. Per germline, CDR1 MNHEY and CDR2 SVGEGT. This chain's CDR3 is CASTRSLGHNEQFF. As DNA, the CDR3 is TGTGCCAGCACACGGTCCTTAGGGCACAATGAGCAGTTCTTC.

This clonotype was counted at least ten times. The chain carries TRBV4-3 and TRBJ2-2, with 8 bases aligning to TRBD2. There are 15 residues in the CDR3. Germline V gene data show CDR1 as LGHNA and CDR2 as YSLEER. Trimming cost V 1 base and J 7 bases; bases outside gene matches: 5. CDR3 sequence: CASSQVRTSGGELFF. The CDR3 DNA reads as TGCGCCAGCAGCCAAGTTCGTACTAGCGGCGGGGAGCTGTTTTTT.

This clonotype was recorded a few times. V usage is TRBV5-1 and J usage is TRBJ2-2; 8 bases match TRBD1. With 2 bases clipped from V and 4 bases from J, the junction kept 4 bases outside the gene matches. This CDR3 is built from 15 residues. CDR1 is SGHRS and CDR2 is YFSETQ in the germline V gene. The CDR3 region has the DNA TGCGCCAGCAGCTTTGGGACAGGTTCCACCGGGGAGCTGTTTTTT. It specifies CASSFGTGSTGELFF.

This clonotype was seen many times. The V and J genes are TRBV7-2 and TRBJ2-7; D is possibly TRBD1 (5 bases). The germline V and J ends were trimmed by 5 bases and 4 bases, with 12 bases remaining between them. Germline V CDR1 and CDR2: SGHTA, FQGNSA. This CDR3 comprises 13 residues. The CDR3 here is CASSQGLRYEQYF. In DNA, the CDR3 is TGTGCCAGCAGCCAGGGTCTGAGATACGAGCAGTACTTC. The full variable domain, in which reference TRBV7-2 and TRBJ2-7 provide the parts outside the CDR3, is GAGVSQSPSNKVTEKGKDVELRCDPISGHTALYWYRQSLGQGLEFLIYFQGNSAPDKSGLPSDRFSAERTGGSVSTLTIQRTQQEDSAVYLCASSQGLRYEQYFGPGTRLTVT.